This T cell receptor beta chain was captured in a study of radiation and T cells in renal cell carcinoma. General study points: In blood, top tumor clones expanded by 2 weeks, shrinking by 4. Without pretreatment biopsies, baseline tumor clonotype presence was undetermined.

Time point reported: blood 2 weeks post-SBRT. This sample's treatment: 15 Gy SBRT to primary tumor, nephrectomy 4 weeks later. After SBRT, blood was collected at 2 and 4 weeks, plus baseline. As for this clone: No antigen is known for it.

The CDR3 has 13 amino acids. The germline gives CDR1 LNHDA, CDR2 SQIVND (reference sequence). The ends lost 5 bases at V and 6 bases at J; junction bases unmatched: 4. TCRdb's copy holds only in-frame clones and misses some; the assay was immunoSEQ multiplex PCR. The table shows roughly 130,000 clones, with more than 75% occurring only once. The TCR originated in a woman aged 70-85 years with renal cell carcinoma. This chain uses TRBV19 with TRBJ2-7; 10 nucleotides match TRBD1. The sample was blood, taken from a patient whose treatment included radiotherapy and nephrectomy. In DNA form, the CDR3 reads TGTGCCAGTAGTTCGGGACAGGGGTTCGAGCAGTACTTC. It translates to CASSSGQGFEQYF.